This TCR beta chain was sequenced during a study of blood T cell repertoires in COVID-19. Germline CDR1 is LNHDA and CDR2 is SQIVND (reference sequence). V was pared by 2 bases and J by 4 bases, with 6 bases of the junction left unmatched. CDR3 length: 15 residues. Per the study methods: Reference gene primer amplification gave estimated nucleated cell counts. TCRdb's table, derived via immunoSEQ multiplex PCR, lists solely in-frame clones and lacks some. V, J and clone size derive from that table, while D and trimming were established from the DNA sequence. This table holds roughly 360,000 clones, roughly 80% found once. This clone appeared a single time. Cohort 3 donors were reported recovered after two negative PCRs, clearance, or symptom resolution.

Sequenced sample: PBMCs or T cells enriched from blood (not recorded which). The TCR originated in a woman in her fifties or sixties who had recovered from COVID-19. The chain recombines TRBV19 with TRBJ1-2; 8 nucleotides agree with TRBD1. The CDR3 region is CASSIPGQGSYGYTF. Here the CDR3 DNA reads TGTGCCAGTAGTATACCTGGACAGGGTTCCTATGGCTACACCTTC.